The 8 T cell receptor beta chains given below trace back to one sample, sequenced in a study of T cell responses to AZD1222 COVID-19 vaccine. Generated by immunoSEQ multiplex PCR, the TCRdb table keeps only in-frame clones and is missing some. This sample yields tens of thousands of clones, of which roughly nine tenths are seen a single time; 5.4% belongs to the top ten. The starting material was peripheral blood, obtained 28 days after the second AZD1222 dose. Source of these receptors: an adult who received the AZD1222 COVID-19 vaccine.

The chain recombines TRBV15 with TRBJ1-5; TRBD1 aligns across 8 bases. V shed 0 bases, J shed 2 bases, and the junction held 15 bases outside the gene matches. This CDR3 comprises 20 residues. The germline V gene has CDR1 LNHNV and CDR2 YYDKDF (reference sequence). The chain's CDR3 is CATSRDPSTPGGRGNQPQHF. DNA of the CDR3: TGTGCCACCAGCAGAGATCCATCAACTCCAGGGGGCCGAGGCAATCAGCCCCAGCATTTT.

The V and J genes are TRBV7-2 and TRBJ1-1; 7 nucleotides match TRBD1. Germline V gene sequence: CDR1 SGHTA, CDR2 FQGNSA. The CDR3 sequence is 13 residues long. V lost 6 bases and J lost 4; bases outside the gene matches: 5. The CDR3 DNA reads TGTGCCAGCAGATTTACAGGGGTCACTGAAGCTTTCTTT. This sequence encodes CASRFTGVTEAFF.

The chain is built from TRBV6-4 and TRBJ1-1, with D uncertain. V dropped 7 bases and J dropped 2 bases, with 11 bases sitting between them. This CDR3 region has 13 residues. CDR1 and CDR2 (germline): MRHNA, SNTAGT. The CDR3 spells CASTGGPNTEAFF. CDR3 nucleotides: TGTGCCAGCACCGGCGGGCCCAACACTGAAGCTTTCTTT.

This chain joins TRBV30 and TRBJ1-1; D uncertain. From germline, CDR1 is GTSNPN and CDR2 SVGIG (reference sequence). Trimming removed 0 bases at V and 8 bases at J, with 10 bases between. This CDR3 comprises 12 residues. Here the CDR3 reads CAWSVSWREAFF. Here the CDR3 DNA reads TGTGCCTGGAGTGTAAGTTGGAGGGAAGCTTTCTTT.

This chain connects TRBV15 to TRBJ2-3, with a possible D match to TRBD2 (5 bases). V lost 5 bases to trimming and J lost 4 bases, with 16 bases between them. The CDR3 covers 15 residues. Germline V lookup: CDR1 LNHNV, CDR2 YYDKDF (reference sequence). CDR3 loop: CATSGMRVGADTQYF. The CDR3 DNA reads as TGTGCCACCAGCGGCATGCGGGTTGGGGCAGATACGCAGTATTTT.

V and J are TRBV28 and TRBJ2-5; possible D gene TRBD2, 6 bases. Germline V gene lookup returns CDR1 MDHEN and CDR2 SYDVKM. The CDR3 loop spans 15 amino acids. V dropped 6 bases and J dropped 0 bases, with 14 bases sitting between them. The CDR3 is CASSPGLLYQETQYF. CDR3 in DNA: TGTGCCAGCAGCCCGGGACTTTTGTACCAAGAGACCCAGTACTTC.

The chain couples TRBV7-2 to TRBJ1-2, with D perhaps TRBD1 (5 bases). V was trimmed by 4 bases and J by 2 bases, leaving 14 bases between them. CDR3 length equals 15 residues. Germline V CDR1 and CDR2: SGHTA, FQGNSA. The CDR3 loop is CASSSTATANYGYTF. For the CDR3, the DNA is TGTGCCAGCAGCTCTACCGCGACAGCCAACTATGGCTACACCTTC.

In this sample, this clone turned up a few times. The CDR3 region has the DNA TGTGCCAGCAGGACACCTACGGGCGCCGGAACGAATTCACCCCTCCACTTT. It yields the protein CASRTPTGAGTNSPLHF. The chain recombines TRBV28 with TRBJ1-6; no definite D call. V lost 6 bases and J lost 7, with 22 bases in between. Germline values: CDR1 MDHEN, CDR2 SYDVKM. The CDR3 length is 17 residues.